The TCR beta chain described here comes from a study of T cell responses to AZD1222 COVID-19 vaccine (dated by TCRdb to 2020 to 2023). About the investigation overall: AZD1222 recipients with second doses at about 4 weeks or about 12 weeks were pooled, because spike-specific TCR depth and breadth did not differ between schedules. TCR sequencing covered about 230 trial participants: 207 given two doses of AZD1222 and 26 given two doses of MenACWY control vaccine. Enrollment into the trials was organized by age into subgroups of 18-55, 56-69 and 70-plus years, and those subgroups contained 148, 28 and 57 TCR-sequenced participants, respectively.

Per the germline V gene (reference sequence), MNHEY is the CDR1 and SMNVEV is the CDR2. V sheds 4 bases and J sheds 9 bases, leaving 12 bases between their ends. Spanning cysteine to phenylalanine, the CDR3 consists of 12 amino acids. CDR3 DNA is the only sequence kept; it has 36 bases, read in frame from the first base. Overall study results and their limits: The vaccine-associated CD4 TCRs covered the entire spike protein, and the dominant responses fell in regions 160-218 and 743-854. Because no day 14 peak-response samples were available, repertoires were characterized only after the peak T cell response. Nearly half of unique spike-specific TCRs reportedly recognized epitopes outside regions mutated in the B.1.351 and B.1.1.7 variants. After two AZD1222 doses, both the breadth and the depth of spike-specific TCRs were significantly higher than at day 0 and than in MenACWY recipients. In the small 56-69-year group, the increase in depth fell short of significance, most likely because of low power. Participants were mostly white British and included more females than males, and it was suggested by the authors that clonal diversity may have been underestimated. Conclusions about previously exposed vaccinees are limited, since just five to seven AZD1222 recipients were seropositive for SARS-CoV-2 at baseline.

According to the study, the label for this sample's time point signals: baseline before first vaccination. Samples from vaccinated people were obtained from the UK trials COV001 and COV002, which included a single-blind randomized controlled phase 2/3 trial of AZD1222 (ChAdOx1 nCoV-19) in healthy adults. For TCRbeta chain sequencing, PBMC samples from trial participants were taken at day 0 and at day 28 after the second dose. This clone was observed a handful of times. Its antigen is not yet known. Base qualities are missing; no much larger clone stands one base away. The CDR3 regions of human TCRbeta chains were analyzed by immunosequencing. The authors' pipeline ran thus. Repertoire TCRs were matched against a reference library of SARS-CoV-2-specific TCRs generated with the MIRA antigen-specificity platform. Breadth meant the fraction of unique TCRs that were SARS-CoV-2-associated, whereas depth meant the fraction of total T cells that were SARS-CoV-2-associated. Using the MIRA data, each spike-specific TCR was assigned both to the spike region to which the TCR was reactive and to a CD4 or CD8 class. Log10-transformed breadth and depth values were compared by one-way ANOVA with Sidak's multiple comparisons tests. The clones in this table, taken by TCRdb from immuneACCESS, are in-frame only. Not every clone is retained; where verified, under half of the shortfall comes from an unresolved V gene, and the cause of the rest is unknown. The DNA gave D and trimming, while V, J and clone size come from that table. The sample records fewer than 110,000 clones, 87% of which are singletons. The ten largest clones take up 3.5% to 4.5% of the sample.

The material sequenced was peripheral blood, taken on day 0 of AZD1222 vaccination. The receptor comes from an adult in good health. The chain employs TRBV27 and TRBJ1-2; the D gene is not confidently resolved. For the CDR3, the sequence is CASSSGSSRYTF. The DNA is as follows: TGTGCCAGCAGTTCGGGGAGTTCTCGCTACACCTTC.